This T cell receptor (beta chain) was captured by sequencing in a study of blood T cell repertoires in COVID-19. Study processing details: Scientists estimated how many nucleated cells there were by amplifying reference gene primers. Sequencing was performed with immunoSEQ multiplex PCR; in TCRdb, only in-frame clones are kept and a portion is missing. V, J and clone size were drawn from that table, and D and trimming were deduced from the DNA. The profile shows some 180,000 clones, about 85% of them singletons. Germline V gives CDR1 SGHKS, CDR2 YYEKEE (reference sequence). The CDR3 consists of 13 residues. Between the trimmed V and J ends, which lost 4 bases and 5 bases, there was a span of 12 bases.

Sample: peripheral blood. The chain recombines TRBV5-5 with TRBJ2-5; D perhaps matches TRBD2 (5 bases). The TCR comes from a man aged 55 to 69 with active or convalescent COVID-19. CDR3 coding DNA: TGTGCCAGCAGCGCCCCCGGGGTGGAGACCCAGTACTTC. Translating gives CASSAPGVETQYF.